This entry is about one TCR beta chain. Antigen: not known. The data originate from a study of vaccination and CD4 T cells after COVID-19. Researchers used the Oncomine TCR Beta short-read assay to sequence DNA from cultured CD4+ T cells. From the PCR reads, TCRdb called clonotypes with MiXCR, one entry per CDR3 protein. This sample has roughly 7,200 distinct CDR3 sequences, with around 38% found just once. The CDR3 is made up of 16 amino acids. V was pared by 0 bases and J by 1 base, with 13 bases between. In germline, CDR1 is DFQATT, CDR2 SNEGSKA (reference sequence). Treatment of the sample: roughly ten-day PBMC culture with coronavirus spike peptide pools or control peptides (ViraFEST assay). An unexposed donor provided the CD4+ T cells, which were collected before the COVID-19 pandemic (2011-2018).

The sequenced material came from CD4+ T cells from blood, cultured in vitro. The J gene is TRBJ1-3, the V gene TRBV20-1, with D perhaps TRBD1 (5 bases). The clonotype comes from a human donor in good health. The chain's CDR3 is CSARDRRGLSGNTIYF. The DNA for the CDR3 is TGCAGTGCTAGAGATAGGAGGGGTTTATCTGGAAACACCATATATTTT.